The clone carrying this T cell receptor beta chain was recorded at least ten times. Its antigen is unknown. This record belongs to a study of T cell repertoires in cytomegalovirus infection. Overall study: Carrying CMV and the relevant HLA type showed in public TCR beta signatures.

TCRdb reprocessed the reads via MiXCR and lists one record per CDR3 protein. The data show 200,000 to 300,000 distinct CDR3 sequences, with approximately 13% seen just once and around 8.1% held by the top ten. Study-level results: Summed frequency of shared TCR beta families picked out CMV carriers who also had the relevant HLA. HLA-C-restricted TCR beta clonotypes specific for CMV led the ex vivo response.

Trimming stripped 5 bases from V and 0 bases from J, with 7 bases between. Per the germline V gene, CDR1 is SGHVS and CDR2 is FNYEAQ. This CDR3 is built from 13 residues. V is TRBV7-6 and J is TRBJ1-1; D not resolved. Sequencing used PBMCs. The TCR sequence derives from a human donor in good health (CMV status not recorded). Some clones in this sample may be carry-over from other donors' samples. The CDR3 loop reads CASSRQVNTEAFF. In nucleotides, the CDR3 is TGTGCCAGCAGCCGTCAAGTGAACACTGAAGCTTTCTTT.